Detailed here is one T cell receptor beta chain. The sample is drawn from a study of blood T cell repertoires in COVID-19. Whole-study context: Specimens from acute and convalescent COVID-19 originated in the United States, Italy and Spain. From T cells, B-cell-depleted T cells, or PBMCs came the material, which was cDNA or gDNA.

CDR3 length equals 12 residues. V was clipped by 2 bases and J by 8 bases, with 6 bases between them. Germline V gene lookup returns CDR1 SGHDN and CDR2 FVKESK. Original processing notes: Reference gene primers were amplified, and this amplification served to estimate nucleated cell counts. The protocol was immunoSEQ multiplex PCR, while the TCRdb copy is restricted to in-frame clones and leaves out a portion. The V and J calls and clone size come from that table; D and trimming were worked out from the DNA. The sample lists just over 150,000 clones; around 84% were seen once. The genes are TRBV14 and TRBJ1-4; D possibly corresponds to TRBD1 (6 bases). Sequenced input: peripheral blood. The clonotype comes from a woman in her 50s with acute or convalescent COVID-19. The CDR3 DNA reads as TGTGCCAGCAGCCAACAGGGGGAAAAACTGTTTTTT. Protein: CASSQQGEKLFF.